The clone carrying this T cell receptor (beta chain) was counted only a few times. What it binds is not known. The source of the sample is a study of T cell repertoires in cytomegalovirus infection. General study findings and limits: Identification of carriers of CMV plus the relevant HLA was achieved through cumulative public TCR beta family frequency. Dominant in the ex vivo response were TCR beta clonotypes restricted by HLA-C and specific for CMV.

V gave up 5 bases and J gave up 2 bases; unmatched junction bases: 8. The CDR3 consists of 15 residues. Germline V gene data show CDR1 as MNHNY and CDR2 as SVGAGI (reference sequence). TCRdb itself ran the reads through MiXCR, one entry per CDR3 protein. The sample has roughly 60,000 distinct CDR3 sequences; 33% are singletons. The sample consisted of PBMCs, sequenced either directly or after in vitro stimulation (not recorded which). The TCR comes from a human donor in good health (CMV status not recorded). Some clones in this sample may be carry-over from other donors' samples. This chain connects TRBV6-6 to TRBJ1-2; 7 nucleotides agree with TRBD1. The CDR3 protein is CASSKGTVPNYGYTF. For the CDR3, the DNA is TGTGCCAGCAGTAAAGGGACAGTCCCCAACTATGGCTACACCTTC.